This TCR beta chain came from a study of metastatic and nonmetastatic thyroid tumors. Whole-study context: A comparison of repertoires was made across blood and tumor or nodule tissue from malignant and benign thyroid patients.

Remarks on this clone: Its antigen is unidentified.

Per the original data handling: The distant-metastasis classifier for papillary thyroid cancer was built from CDR3 differences across clinicopathological groups. TCRdb re-processed the PCR reads through MiXCR. TCRdb, rather than the study authors, made the V and J calls. The sample contains fewer than 25,000 clones, roughly 15% of which appear only once. Trimming removed 7 bases from V and 10 bases from J, with 19 bases in between. CDR1 is SNHLY and CDR2 is FYNNEI in the germline V gene. The CDR3 runs to 14 residues. Broader study findings: Compared with benign nodules, malignant thyroid tumors were reported to have significantly higher TCR beta diversity in both blood and tumor.

Patients were all untreated before their thyroid surgery. The source is a female donor with papillary thyroid cancer or a benign thyroid nodule (not recorded which). Some clones in this sample may be carry-over from other donors' samples. The sample comprised tumor tissue. The chain couples TRBV2 to TRBJ2-2, with D possibly matching TRBD1 (6 bases). This CDR3 is CASTNEGDTLELFF. The CDR3 DNA reads as TGTGCCAGCACCAACGAGGGGGACACCTTGGAGCTGTTTTTT.